This TCR beta chain stems from a study of cytomegalovirus exposure and HLA in healthy donors. Notes on the study in general: Reported performance of the classifier showed diagnosis of cytomegalovirus status with high specificity and sensitivity. Under in vitro conditions, three CMV-associated chains were confirmed as specific for CMV antigens.

The germline V and J ends were trimmed by 3 bases and 1 base, with 15 bases remaining between them. The CDR3 contains 16 residues. CDR1 is MNHEY and CDR2 is SMNVEV in the germline V gene (reference sequence). Separate from the approximately 700-subject first cohort was the approximately 120-subject validation cohort, to which the donors belonged. As to this clone: Its antigen is unknown.

Clones were sequenced by immunoSEQ multiplex PCR, and TCRdb holds only the in-frame ones, with some missing. The table lists 100,000 to 130,000 clones, approximately 96% of them singletons, with roughly 0.66% in the top ten. This sequence was found in a woman younger than 35 in good health and CMV-seronegative. The sample comprised PBMCs. This chain connects TRBV27 to TRBJ1-1; possible D gene TRBD1, 5 bases. In nucleotides, the CDR3 is TGTGCCAGCAGTTTCCTGGGGCAGTATGAGAACACTGAAGCTTTCTTT. Amino acids: CASSFLGQYENTEAFF.